The rows below give T cell receptor beta chains drawn from one sample of a study of cytomegalovirus exposure and HLA in healthy donors. Libraries were prepared by immunoSEQ multiplex PCR; TCRdb keeps only in-frame clonotypes and omits some of them. The data contain about 200,000 clones, approximately 86% of them singletons. Sequencing was performed on PBMCs. These receptors were collected from a woman in her late teens or twenties in good health and CMV-seronegative. Both conserved end residues are part of each CDR3. The D gene is left open where the match is weak. Rows may omit the clone size; those that give it use once, few, many or a size class.

abundance: NA
v_gene: TRBV5-1
j_gene: TRBJ1-3
d_gene: NA
CDR3aa: CASSYNPGSGNTIYF
CDR3nt: TGCGCCAGCAGCTACAACCCAGGGTCTGGAAACACCATATATTTT

abundance: NA
v_gene: TRBV5-5
j_gene: TRBJ2-7
d_gene: TRBD1
CDR3aa: CASSDRQGSYEQYF
CDR3nt: TGTGCCAGCAGCGATCGACAGGGGTCCTACGAGCAGTACTTC

abundance: NA
v_gene: TRBV30
j_gene: TRBJ2-3
d_gene: NA
CDR3aa: CAWEVGTDTQYF
CDR3nt: TGTGCCTGGGAGGTAGGCACAGATACGCAGTATTTT

abundance: NA
v_gene: TRBV19
j_gene: TRBJ2-2
d_gene: NA
CDR3aa: CASIMGGQYYTGELFF
CDR3nt: TGTGCCAGTATCATGGGGGGACAGTACTACACCGGGGAGCTGTTTTTT

abundance: NA
v_gene: TRBV27
j_gene: TRBJ2-7
d_gene: NA
CDR3aa: CASSFLGSSEQYF
CDR3nt: TGTGCCAGCAGTTTCCTGGGGAGCTCCGAGCAGTACTTC

abundance: NA
v_gene: TRBV6-5
j_gene: TRBJ2-5
d_gene: NA
CDR3aa: CASSYGEETQYF
CDR3nt: TGTGCCAGCAGTTACGGGGAGGAGACCCAGTACTTC

abundance: NA
v_gene: TRBV6-5
j_gene: TRBJ2-2
d_gene: NA
CDR3aa: CASRRLLNTGELFF
CDR3nt: TGTGCCAGCAGACGACTGCTAAACACCGGGGAGCTGTTTTTT

abundance: NA
v_gene: TRBV4-1
j_gene: TRBJ1-2
d_gene: NA
CDR3aa: CASSQVGMSDRYTF
CDR3nt: TGCGCCAGCAGCCAAGTGGGCATGTCTGATCGCTACACCTTC

abundance: NA
v_gene: TRBV5-4
j_gene: TRBJ2-1
d_gene: TRBD1
CDR3aa: CASSSGQGNEQFF
CDR3nt: TGTGCCAGCAGCTCTGGACAGGGCAATGAGCAGTTCTTC

abundance: NA
v_gene: TRBV30
j_gene: TRBJ1-1
d_gene: TRBD1
CDR3aa: CALDRGQNTEAFF
CDR3nt: TGTGCTCTGGACAGGGGACAGAACACTGAAGCTTTCTTT

abundance: NA
v_gene: TRBV5-1
j_gene: TRBJ2-1
d_gene: TRBD2
CDR3aa: CASSREGLAGYNEQFF
CDR3nt: TGCGCCAGCAGCAGAGAAGGACTAGCGGGCTACAATGAGCAGTTCTTC

abundance: NA
v_gene: TRBV4-1
j_gene: TRBJ2-1
d_gene: TRBD1
CDR3aa: CASSQDQTGGYNEQFF
CDR3nt: TGCGCCAGCAGCCAAGATCAGACAGGGGGCTACAATGAGCAGTTCTTC

abundance: NA
v_gene: TRBV19
j_gene: TRBJ1-2
d_gene: TRBD1
CDR3aa: CASSPGTVRYGYTF
CDR3nt: TGTGCCAGTAGTCCCGGGACAGTACGGTATGGCTACACCTTC

abundance: NA
v_gene: TRBV30
j_gene: TRBJ1-5
d_gene: NA
CDR3aa: CAWQHSNQPQHF
CDR3nt: TGTGCCTGGCAACATAGCAATCAGCCCCAGCATTTT

abundance: NA
v_gene: TRBV18
j_gene: TRBJ1-1
d_gene: NA
CDR3aa: CASYRQSEAFF
CDR3nt: TGTGCCAGCTACCGACAGTCAGAAGCTTTCTTT

abundance: NA
v_gene: TRBV9
j_gene: TRBJ2-1
d_gene: TRBD2
CDR3aa: CASSVVGTSGEQFF
CDR3nt: TGTGCCAGCAGCGTAGTTGGGACTAGCGGTGAGCAGTTCTTC

abundance: few
v_gene: TRBV10-3
j_gene: TRBJ1-4
d_gene: NA
CDR3aa: CAISESIRGNEKLFF
CDR3nt: TGTGCCATCAGTGAGTCCATCAGGGGTAATGAAAAACTGTTTTTT

abundance: NA
v_gene: TRBV5-1
j_gene: TRBJ2-7
d_gene: TRBD1
CDR3aa: CASSLGGTGSYEQYF
CDR3nt: TGCGCCAGCAGCTTGGGTGGGACAGGGTCCTACGAGCAGTACTTC

abundance: NA
v_gene: TRBV11-2
j_gene: TRBJ2-7
d_gene: TRBD1
CDR3aa: CASSYYRGSHEQYF
CDR3nt: TGTGCCAGCAGCTACTACAGGGGTAGCCACGAGCAGTACTTC

abundance: NA
v_gene: TRBV19
j_gene: TRBJ2-6
d_gene: TRBD1
CDR3aa: CASSSGTGGTGANVLTF
CDR3nt: TGTGCCAGTAGCTCCGGGACAGGGGGCACTGGGGCCAACGTCCTGACTTTC

abundance: NA
v_gene: TRBV29-1
j_gene: TRBJ2-1
d_gene: NA
CDR3aa: CSVDSRNYNEQFF
CDR3nt: TGCAGCGTTGATTCCAGGAATTACAATGAGCAGTTCTTC

abundance: NA
v_gene: TRBV7-9
j_gene: TRBJ2-7
d_gene: TRBD1
CDR3aa: CASSQGGQGYEQYF
CDR3nt: TGTGCCAGCAGCCAAGGTGGACAGGGATACGAGCAGTACTTC

abundance: NA
v_gene: TRBV12-1
j_gene: TRBJ1-6
d_gene: NA
CDR3aa: CASSSRQTYNSPLHF
CDR3nt: TGTGCCAGCAGCTCTCGACAGACCTATAATTCACCCCTCCACTTT

abundance: NA
v_gene: TRBV7-9
j_gene: TRBJ2-1
d_gene: TRBD2
CDR3aa: CASSILAGGSSYNEQFF
CDR3nt: TGTGCCAGCAGCATCTTAGCGGGGGGGAGCTCCTACAATGAGCAGTTCTTC

abundance: few
v_gene: TRBV5-4
j_gene: TRBJ2-1
d_gene: NA
CDR3aa: CASSLDSGAYNEQFF
CDR3nt: TGTGCCAGCAGCTTGGATTCGGGGGCCTACAATGAGCAGTTCTTC

abundance: NA
v_gene: TRBV5-1
j_gene: TRBJ2-2
d_gene: TRBD1
CDR3aa: CASSSGTGFGTGELFF
CDR3nt: TGCGCCAGCAGCTCGGGGACAGGGTTCGGGACCGGGGAGCTGTTTTTT

abundance: NA
v_gene: TRBV7-9
j_gene: TRBJ1-3
d_gene: TRBD1
CDR3aa: CASSQGQGSGNTIYF
CDR3nt: TGTGCCAGCAGCCAGGGACAGGGCTCTGGAAACACCATATATTTT

abundance: NA
v_gene: TRBV7-9
j_gene: TRBJ2-3
d_gene: TRBD2
CDR3aa: CASHLWAGGLITFTDTQYF
CDR3nt: TGTGCCAGCCACCTCTGGGCGGGGGGCTTAATTACCTTCACAGATACGCAGTATTTT

abundance: NA
v_gene: TRBV7-3
j_gene: TRBJ2-1
d_gene: NA
CDR3aa: CASSDSLARGDEQFF
CDR3nt: TGTGCCAGCAGTGACTCCCTAGCGAGGGGAGATGAGCAGTTCTTC

abundance: NA
v_gene: TRBV7-2
j_gene: TRBJ2-1
d_gene: TRBD2
CDR3aa: CASLAGSSYNEQFF
CDR3nt: TGTGCCAGTCTAGCGGGGAGCTCCTACAATGAGCAGTTCTTC

abundance: NA
v_gene: TRBV2
j_gene: TRBJ1-3
d_gene: NA
CDR3aa: CASSVEGAGNTIYF
CDR3nt: TGTGCCAGCAGTGTGGAAGGAGCTGGAAACACCATATATTTT

abundance: once
v_gene: TRBV6-5
j_gene: TRBJ1-4
d_gene: TRBD1
CDR3aa: CASSLRDSKKLFF
CDR3nt: TGTGCCAGCAGTCTAAGGGACAGTAAAAAACTGTTTTTT

abundance: NA
v_gene: TRBV29-1
j_gene: TRBJ2-5
d_gene: NA
CDR3aa: CSVEGDGPVAEAQYF
CDR3nt: TGCAGCGTTGAGGGAGATGGACCAGTGGCGGAGGCCCAGTACTTC

abundance: NA
v_gene: TRBV7-9
j_gene: TRBJ1-2
d_gene: NA
CDR3aa: CASSLANSSGFRYGYTF
CDR3nt: TGTGCCAGCAGCTTAGCAAATTCGTCAGGGTTCCGCTATGGCTACACCTTC

abundance: NA
v_gene: TRBV5-4
j_gene: TRBJ2-7
d_gene: NA
CDR3aa: CASSDRTATYEQYF
CDR3nt: TGTGCCAGCAGCGACAGGACGGCGACCTACGAGCAGTACTTC

abundance: NA
v_gene: TRBV7-9
j_gene: TRBJ1-2
d_gene: TRBD1
CDR3aa: CASSFRDSSYGYTF
CDR3nt: TGTGCCAGCAGCTTTAGGGACAGCTCTTACGGCTACACCTTC

abundance: NA
v_gene: TRBV15
j_gene: TRBJ1-5
d_gene: TRBD1
CDR3aa: CATSRAPDRDYSNQPQHF
CDR3nt: TGTGCCACCAGCAGAGCCCCCGACAGGGATTATAGCAATCAGCCCCAGCATTTT

abundance: NA
v_gene: TRBV5-8
j_gene: TRBJ2-3
d_gene: TRBD2
CDR3aa: CASSSGLAGGTDTQYF
CDR3nt: TGTGCCAGCAGCTCGGGACTAGCGGGGGGCACAGATACGCAGTATTTT

abundance: NA
v_gene: TRBV5-4
j_gene: TRBJ1-2
d_gene: NA
CDR3aa: CASSLADQGRNYGYTF
CDR3nt: TGTGCCAGCAGCTTGGCCGACCAGGGCAGGAACTATGGCTACACCTTC

abundance: NA
v_gene: TRBV6-5
j_gene: TRBJ2-5
d_gene: NA
CDR3aa: CASSYWGSKETQYF
CDR3nt: TGTGCCAGCAGTTACTGGGGCAGCAAAGAGACCCAGTACTTC

abundance: NA
v_gene: TRBV6-4
j_gene: TRBJ2-1
d_gene: NA
CDR3aa: CASSARGVSTYNEQFF
CDR3nt: TGTGCCAGCAGTGCCCGCGGGGTCAGCACTTACAATGAGCAGTTCTTC

abundance: NA
v_gene: TRBV19
j_gene: TRBJ1-2
d_gene: TRBD1
CDR3aa: CASRGQGFDGYTF
CDR3nt: TGTGCCAGTAGGGGACAGGGTTTCGATGGCTACACCTTC

abundance: NA
v_gene: TRBV4-2
j_gene: TRBJ1-1
d_gene: NA
CDR3aa: CASSQEGSSQNTEAFF
CDR3nt: TGTGCCAGCAGCCAAGAGGGTAGTAGCCAGAACACTGAAGCTTTCTTT

abundance: NA
v_gene: TRBV6-4
j_gene: TRBJ1-3
d_gene: NA
CDR3aa: CASSDPDMGAHGNTIYF
CDR3nt: TGTGCCAGCAGTGACCCGGATATGGGGGCTCACGGAAACACCATATATTTT

abundance: NA
v_gene: TRBV18
j_gene: TRBJ1-3
d_gene: NA
CDR3aa: CASSPGAGYPGNTIYF
CDR3nt: TGTGCCAGCTCACCTGGGGCAGGGTACCCTGGAAACACCATATATTTT

abundance: once
v_gene: TRBV4-3
j_gene: TRBJ2-2
d_gene: NA
CDR3aa: CAGSQGGNTGELFF
CDR3nt: TGCGCCGGCAGCCAAGGAGGTAACACCGGGGAGCTGTTTTTT